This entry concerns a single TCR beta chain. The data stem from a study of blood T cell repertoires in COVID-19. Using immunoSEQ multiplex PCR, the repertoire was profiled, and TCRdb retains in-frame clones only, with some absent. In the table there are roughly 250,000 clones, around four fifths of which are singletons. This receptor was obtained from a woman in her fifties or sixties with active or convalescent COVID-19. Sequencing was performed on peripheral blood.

The CDR3 DNA reads TGTGCCAGTAGTATCCTCGAACAAGGGGGCGGTAGCTACACCTTC. Protein product: CASSILEQGGGSYTF. The J gene is TRBJ1-2, the V gene TRBV19, with 7 bases matching TRBD1. There are 15 residues in the CDR3. Germline V gene lookup returns CDR1 LNHDA and CDR2 SQIVND (reference sequence). Trimming at V came to 3 bases and at J to 9 bases, leaving 13 bases not matched to a gene.